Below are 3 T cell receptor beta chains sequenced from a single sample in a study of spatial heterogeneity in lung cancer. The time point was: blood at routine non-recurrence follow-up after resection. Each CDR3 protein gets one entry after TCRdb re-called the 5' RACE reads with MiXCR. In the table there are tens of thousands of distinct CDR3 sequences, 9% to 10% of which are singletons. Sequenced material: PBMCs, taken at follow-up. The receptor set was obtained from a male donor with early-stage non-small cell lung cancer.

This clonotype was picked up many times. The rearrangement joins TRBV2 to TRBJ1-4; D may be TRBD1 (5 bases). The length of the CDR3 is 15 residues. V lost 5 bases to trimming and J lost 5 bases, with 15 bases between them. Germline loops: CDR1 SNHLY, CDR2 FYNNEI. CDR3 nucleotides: TGTGCCAGCAGTAAGCAGGGCGGGGACAATGAAAAACTGTTTTTT. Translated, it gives CASSKQGGDNEKLFF.

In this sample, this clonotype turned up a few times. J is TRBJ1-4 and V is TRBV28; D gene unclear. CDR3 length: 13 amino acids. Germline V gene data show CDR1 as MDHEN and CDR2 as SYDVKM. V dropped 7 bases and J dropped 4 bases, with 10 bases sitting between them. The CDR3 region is CASTPMGNEKLFF. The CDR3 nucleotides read TGTGCCAGCACCCCCATGGGTAATGAAAAACTGTTTTTT. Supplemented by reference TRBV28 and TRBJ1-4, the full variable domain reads DVKVTQSSRYLVKRTGEKVFLECVQDMDHENMFWYRQDPGLGLRLIYFSYDVKMKEKGDIPEGYSVSREKKERFSLILESASTNQTSMYLCASTPMGNEKLFFGSGTQLSVL.

DNA for the CDR3: TGCAGTGCTAGAGCATGGGACAGGGTGAACACTGAAGCTTTCTTT. This sequence encodes CSARAWDRVNTEAFF. This chain connects TRBV20-1 to TRBJ1-1; the match to TRBD1 covers 9 bases. Losses at the gene ends were 1 base for V and 0 bases for J; bases not matched to a gene: 3. Germline-derived CDR1 and CDR2 are DFQATT and SNEGSKA (reference sequence). The CDR3 is made up of 15 amino acids.